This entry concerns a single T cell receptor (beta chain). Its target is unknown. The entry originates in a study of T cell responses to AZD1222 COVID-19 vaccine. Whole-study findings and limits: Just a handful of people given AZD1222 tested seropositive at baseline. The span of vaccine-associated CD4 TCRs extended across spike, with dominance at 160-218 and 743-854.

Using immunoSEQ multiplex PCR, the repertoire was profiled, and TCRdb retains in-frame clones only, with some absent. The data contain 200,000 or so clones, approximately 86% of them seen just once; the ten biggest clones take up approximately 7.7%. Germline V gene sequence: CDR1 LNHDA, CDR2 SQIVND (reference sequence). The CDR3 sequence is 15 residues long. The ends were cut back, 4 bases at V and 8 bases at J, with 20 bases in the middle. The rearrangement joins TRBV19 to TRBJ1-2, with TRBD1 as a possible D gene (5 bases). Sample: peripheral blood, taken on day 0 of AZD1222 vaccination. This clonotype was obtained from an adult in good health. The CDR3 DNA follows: TGTGCCAGTAGTACCGGTGACAGAACAACTTTAGGCTACACCTTC. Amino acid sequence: CASSTGDRTTLGYTF.